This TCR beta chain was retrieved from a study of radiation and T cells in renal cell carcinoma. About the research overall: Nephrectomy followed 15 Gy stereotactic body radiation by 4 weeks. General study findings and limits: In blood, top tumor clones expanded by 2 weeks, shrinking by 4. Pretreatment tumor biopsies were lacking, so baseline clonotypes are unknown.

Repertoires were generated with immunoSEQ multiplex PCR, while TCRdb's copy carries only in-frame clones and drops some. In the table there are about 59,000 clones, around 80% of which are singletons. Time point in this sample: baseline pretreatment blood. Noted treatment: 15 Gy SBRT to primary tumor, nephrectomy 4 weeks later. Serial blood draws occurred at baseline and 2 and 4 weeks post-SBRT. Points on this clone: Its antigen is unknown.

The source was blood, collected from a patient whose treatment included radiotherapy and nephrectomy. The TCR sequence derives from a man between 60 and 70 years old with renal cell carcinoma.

The DNA for the CDR3 is TGTGCCAGTAGTATGAAGCGGGACACAGATACGCAGTATTTT. This encodes CASSMKRDTDTQYF. The V gene is TRBV19, the J gene TRBJ2-3; 7 bases match TRBD2. V lost 3 bases and J lost 2; bases outside the gene matches: 2. The CDR3 is made up of 14 amino acids. Germline CDR1 LNHDA, CDR2 SQIVND (reference sequence). Complete variable domain (other parts from reference TRBV19 and TRBJ2-3): DGGITQSPKYLFRKEGQNVTLSCEQNLNHDAMYWYRQDPGQGLRLIYYSQIVNDFQKGDIAEGYSVSREKKESFPLTVTSAQKNPTAFYLCASSMKRDTDTQYFGPGTRLTVL.